This entry describes one T cell receptor beta chain. This clonotype came up a few times. What this receptor recognizes is not known. Qualities for individual bases were not recorded, and no much larger clone is one base off. The sample is drawn from a study of T cells after yellow fever vaccination (dated by TCRdb to the late 2010s). Turning to the overall study: The SMART-Seq v4 Ultra Low Input RNA kit was used to prepare libraries from fractions with low cell numbers. To follow T-cell clones before and after primary and booster YFV17D yellow fever vaccination, bulk TCR alpha and beta repertoires were sequenced over time. Two healthy male donors, one aged 18 to 30 and one aged 30 to 40 years, made up the cohort. Bulk PBMC replicates and cell subsets were isolated from blood drawn at multiple timepoints before and after both primary and secondary immunization.

TCRdb lists the instrument as Illumina NovaSeq 6000. TCR cDNA was synthesized by 5'RACE template switching, through which a universal primer site and unique molecular identifiers were introduced. Priming of cDNA synthesis was performed from both the TCR alpha and TCR beta constant segments. Library amplification used two PCR steps, and the second PCR step added sample barcodes and sequencing adapters. Sequencing of libraries was done on Illumina HiSeq 2500 (2x100 bp) or NovaSeq (2x150 bp). For the original study's pipeline: MIGEC was used to demultiplex reads and collapse the reads into UMI consensus sequences, and MiXCR was used for V(D)J alignment. Vaccine-responding clonotypes were defined with edgeR using replicate PBMC samples, requiring FDR below 0.01 and a log2 fold change above 5 up to day 15. Each bulk clonotype received a CD4 or CD8 identity based on whether the sequenced CD4 or CD8 repertoire contained that clonotype at higher abundance. TCRdb reprocessing: public reads trimmed at Q25 with fastp, clones called with MiXCR, in-frame beta chains kept. Entries are consolidated by CDR3 protein sequence, retaining the most common genes and DNA. What appears here as the V and J calls and clone size reflects TCRdb's work, not the paper's. The sample table records 300,000 to 350,000 distinct CDR3 sequences; about 4% of these occur just once. In total, the top ten clones hold approximately 24% of the sample.

CDR1 and CDR2 were assigned from the germline V gene as ENHRY and SYGVKD. V is reduced by 0 bases and J by 5 bases, leaving a spacing of 12 bases between them. From the cysteine through the phenylalanine, the CDR3 covers 15 amino acids. Only the CDR3 DNA stays, 45 bases, in frame from base 1. Results and caveats for the whole study, not just this receptor: After the booster, most of the clones that had expanded following primary vaccination were detected again (almost 98% of CD4 and around nine tenths of CD8), which suggests that memory was broadly maintained. Because only a couple of donors were included in the study, the extent to which the findings can be generalized is limited. Compared with the primary T-cell response, the secondary T-cell response was weaker but faster, peaking on day 5 rather than day 15. FACS-sorted repertoires could contain abundant contaminating clonotypes from the bulk population, so computational filtering was required. A small share of clonotypes was detected in both CD4 and CD8 compartments, with the overlap likely arising from convergent recombination.

In the paper's terms, the treatment or condition label means: live attenuated yellow fever vaccine strain. At each blood-draw timepoint, two biological replicates of bulk PBMCs were obtained. PBMCs were isolated from peripheral blood using a standard Ficoll-Paque protocol. TriZol was used to extract RNA from bulk PBMCs, CD4 and CD8 fractions, and dextramer-positive and dextramer-negative fractions. The chain joins TRBV10-3 to TRBJ2-3; a weak D assignment points to TRBD2 (7 bases agree). The TCR originated in a man younger than 35 who received the YFV17D yellow fever vaccine. Sequences were derived from PBMCs, sampled 5 days after the yellow fever booster vaccination. The CDR3 here reads CAISESRGGGDTQYF. The DNA sequence is TGTGCCATCAGTGAGTCGAGGGGAGGGGGAGATACGCAGTATTTT.